This TCR beta chain was found in a study of shared clonotypes between healthy human individuals. The study's findings and limits: Generation probabilities of non-shared clonotypes were lower (relative to those shared by all four donors). Among donors, sharing of clonotypes was expected to be affected by sequencing depth.

A note on this clone: Antigen: not known.

In the original workflow: Junction-only immunoSEQ data arrived without quality scores, meaning filtering differed. TCRdb keeps only in-frame clones here, not all; method: immunoSEQ multiplex PCR. The DNA gave D and trimming, while V, J and clone size come from that table. Of some 2,000,000 clones in the sample, roughly 94% were seen once. Recent acute infections and vaccinations were absent in the healthy HIV-negative adult donors. This CDR3 spans 14 amino acids. The ends lost 10 bases at V and 4 bases at J; junction bases unmatched: 12. In germline, CDR1 is KGHSH, CDR2 LQKENI. This sequence was found in a man between 18 and 35 years old in good health. The specimen was naive CD4+ T cells sorted from blood. As to subset: CD45RA+ positively selected. The chain links TRBV18 to TRBJ1-1; 7 bases agree with TRBD1. The CDR3 is CATLGGDSITEAFF. For the CDR3, the DNA is TGTGCCACCCTAGGAGGGGACAGTATCACTGAAGCTTTCTTT.